Given below is one T cell receptor (beta chain) in context. This clonotype was detected only a few times. No cognate antigen has been identified for it. No quality values exist for individual bases; no much larger clone is one base distant. This specimen comes from a study of T cells in Graves' hyperthyroidism and ophthalmopathy (dated by TCRdb to about 2019). General notes on the study: Peripheral blood was collected at initial diagnosis, before any treatment. The 95 to 100 discovery patients were randomly split 7:3 into training and test sets. In addition, the study compared T-cell repertoires in thyroid tissue and in blood from about 6 Graves' hyperthyroidism patients. To identify distinguishing TCR V-J signatures, a discovery cohort of around 100 patients was used, comprising 43 with Graves' ophthalmopathy and around 57 with stable Graves' hyperthyroidism. After sampling, hyperthyroidism patients received methimazole starting at 30 mg daily, and ophthalmopathy patients received high-dose intravenous methylprednisolone. According to the paper, TCR Vbeta CDR3 sequencing was carried out on approximately 140 peripheral blood samples, which came from 40 to 45 ophthalmopathy, around 74 hyperthyroidism and approximately 17 progressor patients. Prospective prediction of ophthalmopathy was tested in an independent validation cohort of 18 to 20 hyperthyroidism patients and 17 patients who later progressed to ophthalmopathy.

The TCR beta CDR3 regions were amplified from the RNA transcripts. For the first round of RT-PCR on the TCR CDR3, the HTBI primer set was used together with the Qiagen OneStep RT-PCR kit. The libraries were constructed in a second round of multiplex PCR and then size-selected and purified. Sequencing of the libraries was done on an Illumina HiSeq2000 using paired-end 100 bp reads. The authors processed their data as follows. SOAPnuke was used to process the raw data, removing reads that contained adapters or uncalled bases, had a mean Phred below 15, or lacked an exact match to the constant primer or identifier. COPE v1.2.5 was used to merge the high-quality paired reads, and each unique nucleotide sequence was defined as a clonotype. MiTCR v1.1 was used to align the clonotypes against IMGT TRBV, TRBD and TRBJ reference segments. The analysis included only V-J combinations with a frequency above 0.0001, which together covered 99% to 99.2% of the repertoires. A TCS score was defined as the ratio between F50 (clonal expansion) and ExV (chaos), using BLOSUM62-based TCRdist between CDR3 peptides within each V-J. Welch's t-statistics and random forest reduced 500 to 650 V-J features to 10 to 15, which were used in a naive Bayes classifier (R e1071). The public reads were quality trimmed at Q25 with fastp and then assembled into clones with MiXCR by TCRdb, keeping productive beta chains. Duplicate CDR3 protein sequences are folded into a single record with the most common DNA and genes. The V and J calls were not made by the authors but by TCRdb's processing. This sample is represented by under 550,000 distinct CDR3 sequences; roughly 21% of them were singletons. The ten largest clones capture approximately 48% of the sample.

Moderately to severely active disease, a Clinical Activity Score of at least 3, a NOSPECS grade of at least 4, and a duration under 3 months were present in ophthalmopathy patients. Patients with uncontrolled infections, other autoimmune diseases, pregnancy or lactation were excluded. Diagnoses were based on clinical symptoms, serum thyroxine and TRAb, thyroid ultrasound and orbital computed tomography. Ficoll-Paque density gradient centrifugation was used to isolate PBMCs from around 10 ml of fresh peripheral blood. Trizol reagent was used to extract total RNA, and RNA quality was then checked on an Agilent 2100 Bioanalyzer. Results and caveats for the whole study, not just this receptor: Most expanded thyroid clonotypes (frequency above 0.001) were also detected in blood, a finding suggesting that blood repertoires may reflect thyroid immune responses. No statistical method was used to set the sample size in advance, and investigators knew the group allocation. In validation, progression to ophthalmopathy was predicted by the model with approximately 67% sensitivity and 72.22% specificity, a median of roughly 6.4 months before onset. A model built on a 13 V-J signature distinguished ophthalmopathy from stable hyperthyroidism, reaching 85% to 90% sensitivity and around 81% specificity in cross-validation and 80%/75% in testing.

This TCR was recovered from a middle-aged man with Graves' ophthalmopathy. Sample: blood.

The CDR3 loop reads CSASRGNNEQFF. The DNA sequence is TGCAGTGCTAGCCGAGGGAACAATGAGCAGTTCTTC. Recombination linked TRBV20-1 to TRBJ2-1; matching of 5 bases hints at TRBD2 as the D gene. The germline V gene (reference sequence) sets CDR1 to DFQATT and CDR2 to SNEGSKA. V sheds 3 bases and J sheds 5 bases, leaving 8 bases between their ends. Spanning cysteine to phenylalanine, the CDR3 consists of 12 amino acids. The retained sequence is limited to the CDR3, 36 bases, with the frame set at the first base.